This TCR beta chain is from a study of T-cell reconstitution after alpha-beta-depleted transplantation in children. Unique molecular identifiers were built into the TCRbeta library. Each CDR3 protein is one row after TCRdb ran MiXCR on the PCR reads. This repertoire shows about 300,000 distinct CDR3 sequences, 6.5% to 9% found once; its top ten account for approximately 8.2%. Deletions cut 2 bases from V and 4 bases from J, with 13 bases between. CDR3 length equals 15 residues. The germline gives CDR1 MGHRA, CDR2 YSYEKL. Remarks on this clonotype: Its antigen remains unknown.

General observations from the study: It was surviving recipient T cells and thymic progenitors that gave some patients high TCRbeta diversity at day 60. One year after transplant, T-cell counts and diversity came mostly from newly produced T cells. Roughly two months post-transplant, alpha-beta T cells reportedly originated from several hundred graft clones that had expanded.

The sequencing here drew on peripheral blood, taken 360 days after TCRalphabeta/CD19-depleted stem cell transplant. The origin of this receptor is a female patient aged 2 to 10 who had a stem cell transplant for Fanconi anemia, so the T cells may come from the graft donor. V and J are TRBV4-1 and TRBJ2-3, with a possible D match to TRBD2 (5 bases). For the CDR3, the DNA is TGCGCCAGCAGCCAAAAACAGCCTAGCCCAGATACGCAGTATTTT. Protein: CASSQKQPSPDTQYF.